This T cell receptor beta chain was found in a study of tumor and adjacent non-tumor tissue in lung cancer. This clonotype appeared once. A much more abundant neighbour one base away suggests this may be a read error. Three rounds of nested PCR, following a modified ARM-PCR protocol, produced the TCRbeta library. TCRdb called the multiplex PCR reads again in MiXCR, with one record for every CDR3 protein. This table has under 85,000 distinct CDR3 sequences, approximately 82% appearing once. The CDR3 is made up of 14 amino acids. In germline, CDR1 is DFQATT, CDR2 SNEGSKA (reference sequence). Trimming cost V 6 bases and J 7 bases, with 16 bases left between them. This sample's RNA came from whole unsorted tissue. This non-tumor lung sample came from over 3 cm beyond the tumor edge.

Sequencing was carried out using distant non-tumor lung tissue. This chain links TRBV20-1 with TRBJ1-6; D is unresolved. The TCR originated in a man in his sixties or seventies with non-small cell lung cancer. CDR3 loop: CSAYGQGENSPLHF. CDR3 sequence (DNA): TGCAGTGCCTACGGCCAAGGAGAAAATTCACCCCTCCACTTT.